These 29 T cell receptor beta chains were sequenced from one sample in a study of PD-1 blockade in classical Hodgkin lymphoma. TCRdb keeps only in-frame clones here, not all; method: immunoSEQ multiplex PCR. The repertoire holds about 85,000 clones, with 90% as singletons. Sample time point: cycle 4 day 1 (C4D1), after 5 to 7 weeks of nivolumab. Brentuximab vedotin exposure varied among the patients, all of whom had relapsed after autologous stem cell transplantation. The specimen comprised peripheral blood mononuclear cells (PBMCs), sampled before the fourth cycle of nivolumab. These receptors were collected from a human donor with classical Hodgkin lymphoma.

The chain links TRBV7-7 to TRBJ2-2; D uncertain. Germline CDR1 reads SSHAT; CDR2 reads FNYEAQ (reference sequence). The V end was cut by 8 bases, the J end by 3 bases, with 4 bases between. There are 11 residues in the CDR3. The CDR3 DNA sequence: TGTGCCAGCGGGGACACCGGGGAGCTGTTTTTT. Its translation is CASGDTGELFF. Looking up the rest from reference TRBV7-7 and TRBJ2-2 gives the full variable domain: GAGVSQSPRYKVTKRGQDVTLRCDPISSHATLYWYQQALGQGPEFLTYFNYEAQPDKSGLPSDRFSAERPEGSISTLTIQRTEQRDSAMYRCASGDTGELFFGEGSRLTVL.

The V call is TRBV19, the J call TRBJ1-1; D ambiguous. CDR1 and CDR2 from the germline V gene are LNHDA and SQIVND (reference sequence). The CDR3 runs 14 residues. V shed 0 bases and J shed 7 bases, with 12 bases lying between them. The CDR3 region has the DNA TGTGCCAGTAGTATAGATCGGGGATTCGGTGAAGCTTTCTTT. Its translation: CASSIDRGFGEAFF.

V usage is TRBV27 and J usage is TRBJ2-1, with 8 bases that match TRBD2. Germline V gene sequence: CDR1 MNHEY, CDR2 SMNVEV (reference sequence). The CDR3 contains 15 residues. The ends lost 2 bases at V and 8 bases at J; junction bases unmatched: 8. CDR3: CASSLTGGASYEQFF. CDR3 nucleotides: TGTGCCAGCAGTTTAACCGGGGGGGCCTCCTATGAGCAGTTCTTC.

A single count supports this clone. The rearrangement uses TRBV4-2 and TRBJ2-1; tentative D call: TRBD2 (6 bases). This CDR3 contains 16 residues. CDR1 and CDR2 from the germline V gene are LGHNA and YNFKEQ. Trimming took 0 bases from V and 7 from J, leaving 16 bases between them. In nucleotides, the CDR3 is TGTGCCAGCAGCCAAGATAGGGCGGGGCGTTGGAATGAGCAGTTCTTC. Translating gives CASSQDRAGRWNEQFF.

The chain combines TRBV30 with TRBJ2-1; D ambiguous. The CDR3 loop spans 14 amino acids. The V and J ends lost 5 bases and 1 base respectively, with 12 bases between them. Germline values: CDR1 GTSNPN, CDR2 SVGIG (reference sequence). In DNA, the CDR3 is TGTGCCTGGCGTTTGAGAGTATCCTACAATGAGCAGTTCTTC. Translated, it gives CAWRLRVSYNEQFF.

CDR3 protein: CASSRTLRGTAQETQYF. In DNA form, the CDR3 reads TGTGCCAGCAGCCGAACACTACGCGGGACAGCCCAAGAGACCCAGTACTTC. The chain has TRBV11-2 and TRBJ2-5, with D perhaps TRBD1 (7 bases). This CDR3 has 17 amino acids. Trimming cost V 5 bases and J 1 base, with 20 bases left between them. CDR1 and CDR2 (germline): SGHAT, FQNNGV.

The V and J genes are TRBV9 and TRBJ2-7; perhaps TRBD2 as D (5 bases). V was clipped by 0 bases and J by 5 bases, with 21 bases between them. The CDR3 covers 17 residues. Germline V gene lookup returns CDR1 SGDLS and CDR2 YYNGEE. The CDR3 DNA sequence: TGTGCCAGCAGCGTAGGACCACAGACGGGGTTTGGGGACGAGCAGTACTTC. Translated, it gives CASSVGPQTGFGDEQYF.

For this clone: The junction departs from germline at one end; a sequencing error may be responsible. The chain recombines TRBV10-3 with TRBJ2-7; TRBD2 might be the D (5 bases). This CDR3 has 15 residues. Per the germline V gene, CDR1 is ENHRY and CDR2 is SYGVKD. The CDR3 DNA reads TGTGCCAGCAGTTACTCGGGTGACTATCCCTACGAGCAGTACTTC. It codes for CASSYSGDYPYEQYF.

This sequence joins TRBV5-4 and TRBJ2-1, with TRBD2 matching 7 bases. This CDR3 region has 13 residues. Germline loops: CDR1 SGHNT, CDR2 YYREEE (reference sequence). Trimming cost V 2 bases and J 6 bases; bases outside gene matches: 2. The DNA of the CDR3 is TGTGCCAGCAGCTTTGGGGGGGGCAATGAGCAGTTCTTC. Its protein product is CASSFGGGNEQFF. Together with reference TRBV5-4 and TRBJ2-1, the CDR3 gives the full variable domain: ETGVTQSPTHLIKTRGQQVTLRCSSQSGHNTVSWYQQALGQGPQFIFQYYREEENGRGNFPPRFSGLQFPNYSSELNVNALELDDSALYLCASSFGGGNEQFFGPGTRLTVL.

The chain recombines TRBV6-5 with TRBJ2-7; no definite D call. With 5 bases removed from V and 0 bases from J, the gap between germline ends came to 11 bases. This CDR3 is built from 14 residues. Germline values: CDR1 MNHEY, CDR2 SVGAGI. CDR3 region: CASSERSNSYEQYF. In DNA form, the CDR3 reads TGTGCCAGCAGTGAACGCAGCAACTCCTACGAGCAGTACTTC.

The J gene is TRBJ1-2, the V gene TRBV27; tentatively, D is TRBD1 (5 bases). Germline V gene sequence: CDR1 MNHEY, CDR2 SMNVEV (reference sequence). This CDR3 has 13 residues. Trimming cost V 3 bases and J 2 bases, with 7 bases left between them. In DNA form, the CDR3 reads TGTGCCAGCAGTTTCGGGGACAACTATGGCTACACCTTC. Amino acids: CASSFGDNYGYTF.

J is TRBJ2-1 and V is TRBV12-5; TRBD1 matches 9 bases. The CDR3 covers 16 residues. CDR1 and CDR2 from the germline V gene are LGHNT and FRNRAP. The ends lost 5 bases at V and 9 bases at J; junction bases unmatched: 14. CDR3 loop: CASGTTPGQGLGEQFF. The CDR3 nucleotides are TGTGCTAGTGGTACCACACCGGGACAGGGCCTAGGTGAGCAGTTCTTC.

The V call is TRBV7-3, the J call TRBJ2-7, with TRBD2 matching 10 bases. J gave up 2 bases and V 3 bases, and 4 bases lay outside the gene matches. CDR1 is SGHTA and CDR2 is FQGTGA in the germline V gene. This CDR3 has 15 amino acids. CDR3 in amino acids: CASSLASGRTYEQYF. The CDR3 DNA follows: TGTGCCAGCAGCTTGGCTAGCGGGAGAACCTACGAGCAGTACTTC. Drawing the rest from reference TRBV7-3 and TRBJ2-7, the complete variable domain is GAGVSQTPSNKVTEKGKYVELRCDPISGHTALYWYRQSLGQGPEFLIYFQGTGAADDSGLPNDRFFAVRPEGSVSTLKIQRTERGDSAVYLCASSLASGRTYEQYFGPGTRLTVT.

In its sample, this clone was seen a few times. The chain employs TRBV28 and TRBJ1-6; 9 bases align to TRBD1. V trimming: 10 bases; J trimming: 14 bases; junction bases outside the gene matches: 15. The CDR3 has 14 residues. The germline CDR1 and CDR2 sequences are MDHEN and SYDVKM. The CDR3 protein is CATTHRGLIRALHF. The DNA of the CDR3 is TGTGCCACCACCCACAGGGGGCTCATTCGGGCCCTCCACTTT.

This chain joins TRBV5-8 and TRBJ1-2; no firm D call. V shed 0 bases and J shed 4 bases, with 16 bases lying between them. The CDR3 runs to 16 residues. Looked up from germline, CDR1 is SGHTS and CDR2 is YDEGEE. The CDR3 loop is CASSLVWQTWRYGYTF. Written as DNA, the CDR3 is TGTGCCAGCAGCTTGGTTTGGCAGACTTGGCGCTATGGCTACACCTTC.

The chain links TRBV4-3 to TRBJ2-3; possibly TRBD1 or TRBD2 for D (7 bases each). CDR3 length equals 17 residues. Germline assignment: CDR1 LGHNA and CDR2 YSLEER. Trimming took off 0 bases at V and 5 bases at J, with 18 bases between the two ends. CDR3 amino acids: CASSQDPQGGPGDTQYF. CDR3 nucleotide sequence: TGCGCCAGCAGCCAAGATCCCCAGGGGGGGCCGGGAGATACGCAGTATTTT.

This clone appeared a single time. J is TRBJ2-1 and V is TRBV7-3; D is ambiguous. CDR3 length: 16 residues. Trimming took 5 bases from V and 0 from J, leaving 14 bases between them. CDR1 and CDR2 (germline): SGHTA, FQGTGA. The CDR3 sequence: CASSQNVGSSYNEQFF. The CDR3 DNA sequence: TGTGCCAGCAGCCAGAATGTCGGTAGCTCCTACAATGAGCAGTTCTTC. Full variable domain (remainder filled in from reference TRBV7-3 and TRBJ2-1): GAGVSQTPSNKVTEKGKYVELRCDPISGHTALYWYRQSLGQGPEFLIYFQGTGAADDSGLPNDRFFAVRPEGSVSTLKIQRTERGDSAVYLCASSQNVGSSYNEQFFGPGTRLTVL.

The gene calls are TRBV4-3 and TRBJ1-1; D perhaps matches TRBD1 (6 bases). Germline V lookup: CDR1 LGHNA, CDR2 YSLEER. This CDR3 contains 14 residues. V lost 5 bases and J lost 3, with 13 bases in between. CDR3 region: CASSKWRGDTEAFF. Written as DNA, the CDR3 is TGCGCCAGCAGCAAATGGAGGGGGGACACTGAAGCTTTCTTT.

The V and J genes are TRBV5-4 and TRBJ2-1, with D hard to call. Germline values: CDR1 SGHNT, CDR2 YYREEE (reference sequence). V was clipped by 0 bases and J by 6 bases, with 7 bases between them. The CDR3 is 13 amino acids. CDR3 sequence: CASSLGGSNEQFF. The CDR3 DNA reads TGTGCCAGCAGCTTGGGGGGAAGCAATGAGCAGTTCTTC. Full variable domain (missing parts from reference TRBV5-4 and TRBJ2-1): ETGVTQSPTHLIKTRGQQVTLRCSSQSGHNTVSWYQQALGQGPQFIFQYYREEENGRGNFPPRFSGLQFPNYSSELNVNALELDDSALYLCASSLGGSNEQFFGPGTRLTVL.

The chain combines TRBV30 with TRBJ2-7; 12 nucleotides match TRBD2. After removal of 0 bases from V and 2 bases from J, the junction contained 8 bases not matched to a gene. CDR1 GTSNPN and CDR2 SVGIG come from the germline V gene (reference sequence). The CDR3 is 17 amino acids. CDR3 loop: CAWSVQRTSGATYEQYF. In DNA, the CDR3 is TGTGCCTGGAGTGTACAGCGGACTAGCGGGGCCACCTACGAGCAGTACTTC.

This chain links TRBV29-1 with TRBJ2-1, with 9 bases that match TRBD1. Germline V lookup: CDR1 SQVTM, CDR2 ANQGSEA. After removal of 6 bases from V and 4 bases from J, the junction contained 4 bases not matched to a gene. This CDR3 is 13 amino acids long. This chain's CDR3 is CSVGQGFYNEQFF. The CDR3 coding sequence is TGCAGCGTGGGACAGGGTTTTTACAATGAGCAGTTCTTC.

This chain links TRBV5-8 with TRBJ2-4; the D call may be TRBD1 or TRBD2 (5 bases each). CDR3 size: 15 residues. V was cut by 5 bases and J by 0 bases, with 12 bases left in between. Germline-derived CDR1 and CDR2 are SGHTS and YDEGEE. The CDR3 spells CASRRPGTAKNIQYF. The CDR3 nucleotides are TGTGCCAGCAGACGACCCGGGACAGCCAAAAACATTCAGTACTTC.

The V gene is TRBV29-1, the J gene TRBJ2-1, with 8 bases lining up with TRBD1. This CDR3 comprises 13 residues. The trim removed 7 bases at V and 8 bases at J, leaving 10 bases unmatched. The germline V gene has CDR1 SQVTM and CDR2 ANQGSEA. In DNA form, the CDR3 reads TGCAGCGCCCTGGACAGGGTCGGGTATGAGCAGTTCTTC. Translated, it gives CSALDRVGYEQFF.

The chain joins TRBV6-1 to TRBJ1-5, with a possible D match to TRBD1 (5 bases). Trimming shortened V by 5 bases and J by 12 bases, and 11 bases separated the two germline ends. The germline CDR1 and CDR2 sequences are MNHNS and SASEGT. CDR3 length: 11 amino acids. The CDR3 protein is CASSYGGHQHF. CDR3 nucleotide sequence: TGTGCCAGCAGTTACGGCGGACACCAGCATTTT.

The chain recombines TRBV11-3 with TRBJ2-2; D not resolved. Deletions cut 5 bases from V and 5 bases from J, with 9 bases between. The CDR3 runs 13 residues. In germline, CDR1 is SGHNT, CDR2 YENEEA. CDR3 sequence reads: CASSRLITGELFF. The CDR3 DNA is TGTGCCAGCAGCCGCCTTATTACCGGGGAGCTGTTTTTT.

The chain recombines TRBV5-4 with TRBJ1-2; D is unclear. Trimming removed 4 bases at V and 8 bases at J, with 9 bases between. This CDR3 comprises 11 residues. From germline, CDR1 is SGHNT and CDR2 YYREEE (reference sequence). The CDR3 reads CASSLGGGYTF. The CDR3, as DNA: TGTGCCAGCAGCCTCGGAGGCGGCTACACCTTC.

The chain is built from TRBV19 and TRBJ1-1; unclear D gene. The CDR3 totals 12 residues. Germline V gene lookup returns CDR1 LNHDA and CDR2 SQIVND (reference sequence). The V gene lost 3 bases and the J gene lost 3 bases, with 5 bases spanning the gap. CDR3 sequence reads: CASSIGHTEAFF. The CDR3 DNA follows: TGTGCCAGTAGTATTGGGCACACTGAAGCTTTCTTT.

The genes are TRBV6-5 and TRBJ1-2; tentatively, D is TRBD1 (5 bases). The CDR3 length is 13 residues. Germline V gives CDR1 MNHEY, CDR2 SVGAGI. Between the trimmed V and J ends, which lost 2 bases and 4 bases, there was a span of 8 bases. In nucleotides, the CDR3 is TGTGCCAGCAGTTACAGGGACTTCTATGGCTACACCTTC. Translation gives CASSYRDFYGYTF.

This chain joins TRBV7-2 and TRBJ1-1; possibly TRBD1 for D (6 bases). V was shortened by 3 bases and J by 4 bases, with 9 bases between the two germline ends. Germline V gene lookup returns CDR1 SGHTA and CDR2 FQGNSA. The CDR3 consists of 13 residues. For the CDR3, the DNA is TGTGCCAGCAGCTTTGGGGGCGGCACTGAAGCTTTCTTT. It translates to CASSFGGGTEAFF. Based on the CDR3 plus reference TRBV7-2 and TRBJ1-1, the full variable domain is GAGVSQSPSNKVTEKGKDVELRCDPISGHTALYWYRQSLGQGLEFLIYFQGNSAPDKSGLPSDRFSAERTGGSVSTLTIQRTQQEDSAVYLCASSFGGGTEAFFGQGTRLTVV.